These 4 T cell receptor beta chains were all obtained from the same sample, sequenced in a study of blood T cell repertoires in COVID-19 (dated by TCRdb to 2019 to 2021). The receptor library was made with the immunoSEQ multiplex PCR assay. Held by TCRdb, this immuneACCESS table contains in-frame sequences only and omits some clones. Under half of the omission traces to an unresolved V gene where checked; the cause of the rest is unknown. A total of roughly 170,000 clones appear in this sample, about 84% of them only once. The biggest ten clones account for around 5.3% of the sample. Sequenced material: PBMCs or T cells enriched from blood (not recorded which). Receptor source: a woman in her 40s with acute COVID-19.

CDR3 amino acids: CASSPLAGEQFF. The CDR3 region has the DNA TGTGCCAGCAGTCCCCTAGCGGGTGAGCAGTTCTTC. This chain connects TRBV27 to TRBJ2-1; the match to TRBD2 covers 8 bases. The CDR3 consists of 12 residues. CDR1 is MNHEY, CDR2 SMNVEV, per germline (reference sequence). V lost 5 bases to trimming and J lost 9 bases; unmatched junction nucleotides: 3.

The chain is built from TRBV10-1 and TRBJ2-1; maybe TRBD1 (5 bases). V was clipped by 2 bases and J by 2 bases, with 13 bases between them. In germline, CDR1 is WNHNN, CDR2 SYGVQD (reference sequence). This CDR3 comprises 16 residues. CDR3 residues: CASSEVGEKAYNEQFF. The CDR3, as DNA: TGCGCCAGCAGTGAGGTAGGGGAAAAGGCCTACAATGAGCAGTTCTTC.

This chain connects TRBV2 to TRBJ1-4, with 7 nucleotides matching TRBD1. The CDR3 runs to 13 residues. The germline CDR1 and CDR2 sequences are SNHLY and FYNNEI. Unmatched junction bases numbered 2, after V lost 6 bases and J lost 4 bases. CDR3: CASRGDSNEKLFF. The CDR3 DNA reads TGTGCCAGCAGGGGGGACAGTAATGAAAAACTGTTTTTT.

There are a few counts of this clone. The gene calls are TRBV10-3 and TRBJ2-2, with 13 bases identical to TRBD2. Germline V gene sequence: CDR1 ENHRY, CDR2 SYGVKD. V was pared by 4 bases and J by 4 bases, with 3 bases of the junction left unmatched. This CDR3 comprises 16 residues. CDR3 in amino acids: CAISGTSGRGTGELFF. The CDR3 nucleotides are TGTGCCATCAGTGGGACTAGCGGGAGAGGCACCGGGGAGCTGTTTTTT.